Listed here are 4 T cell receptor beta chains from one sample, sequenced in a study of T cell responses to AZD1222 COVID-19 vaccine. Sequenced by immunoSEQ multiplex PCR; TCRdb stores in-frame clones only, minus some. The sample has approximately 120,000 clones, roughly nine tenths seen once. The specimen comprised peripheral blood, sampled on day 0 of AZD1222 vaccination. These receptors were taken from an adult in good health.

This chain connects TRBV15 to TRBJ1-3; D uncertain. The length of the CDR3 is 17 residues. The germline CDR1 and CDR2 sequences are LNHNV and YYDKDF (reference sequence). Trimming removed 9 bases from V and 0 bases from J, with 21 bases in between. CDR3 loop: CATGSSKDLLSGNTIYF. CDR3 nucleotide sequence: TGTGCCACGGGGTCCTCCAAGGACTTACTCTCTGGAAACACCATATATTTT.

The chain couples TRBV6-1 to TRBJ1-1; D gene unclear. The V gene's germline CDR1 is MNHNS and CDR2 SASEGT. Trimming cost V 2 bases and J 3 bases, with 16 bases left between them. The CDR3 runs to 16 residues. The CDR3 DNA is TGTGCCAGCAGTGAAAGGGAAGGCCCTTTGCACACTGAAGCTTTCTTT. It yields the protein CASSEREGPLHTEAFF.

The chain carries TRBV7-2 and TRBJ1-4; TRBD1 is a possible D gene (5 bases). With 1 base removed from V and 5 bases from J, the gap between germline ends came to 11 bases. Germline V gives CDR1 SGHTA, CDR2 FQGNSA. The CDR3 totals 15 residues. CDR3 DNA: TGTGCCAGCAGCTTAGGGGACTCGGGGAATGAAAAACTGTTTTTT. Translating gives CASSLGDSGNEKLFF.

This chain uses TRBV18 with TRBJ1-1, with D uncertain. V was trimmed by 3 bases and J by 3 bases, leaving 23 bases between them. In germline, CDR1 is KGHSH, CDR2 LQKENI. The CDR3 has 18 amino acids. The CDR3: CASSPAQTGSRGYTEAFF. CDR3 nucleotides: TGTGCCAGCTCACCTGCCCAAACTGGGTCCCGGGGTTACACTGAAGCTTTCTTT.